These 15 T cell receptor beta chains originate from one sample sequenced in a study of Ad26.COV2.S vaccination and SARS-CoV-2 variants. Data came from immunoSEQ multiplex PCR; TCRdb stores just in-frame clones and leaves some out. The sample holds about 420,000 clones, roughly 90% seen once. Sample treatment: around 19 received Ad26.COV2.S at low or high dose, single or two shots; 5 received placebo; per-sample allocation not given. All samples were drawn on day 63, counting from the first vaccine or placebo injection. The sequences come from peripheral blood, collected in a trial of Ad26.COV2.S vaccine versus placebo. The receptors here all came from a person between 18 and 65 years old who received the Ad26.COV2.S COVID-19 vaccine or a placebo.

V gene TRBV18 combines with J gene TRBJ1-3; 8 nucleotides agree with TRBD1. The V and J ends lost 2 bases and 4 bases, in that order; junction bases with no gene match: 13. Germline V lookup: CDR1 KGHSH, CDR2 LQKENI. The CDR3 loop spans 18 amino acids. CDR3 nucleotide sequence: TGTGCCAGCTCACCAAATTATGGGACAGGCGTAACCGGAAACACCATATATTTT. It specifies CASSPNYGTGVTGNTIYF.

The chain is built from TRBV10-1 and TRBJ2-3; TRBD1 is a possible D gene (6 bases). This CDR3 is 16 amino acids long. Germline CDR1 WNHNN, CDR2 SYGVQD (reference sequence). The V gene lost 0 bases and the J gene lost 1 base, with 11 bases spanning the gap. This CDR3 is CASSESAGVRTDTQYF. The CDR3 DNA follows: TGCGCCAGCAGTGAGTCGGCAGGGGTCCGCACAGATACGCAGTATTTT.

This clone has just a few counts. The V gene is TRBV2, the J gene TRBJ1-5, with TRBD1 as a possible D gene (5 bases). The germline V and J ends were trimmed by 6 bases and 2 bases, with 17 bases remaining between them. Per the germline V gene, CDR1 is SNHLY and CDR2 is FYNNEI. The CDR3 contains 16 residues. In DNA, the CDR3 is TGTGCCAGCAGGACTAAAGGAGGGGAGGGCAATCAGCCCCAGCATTTT. Its translation: CASRTKGGEGNQPQHF.

The genes are TRBV6-2 or TRBV6-3 and TRBJ2-7, with 11 bases that match TRBD1. The CDR3 length is 16 residues. Germline lookup yields CDR1 MNHEY and CDR2 SVGEGT. The V and J ends lost 0 bases and 7 bases, in that order; junction bases with no gene match: 8. The CDR3, as DNA: TGTGCCAGCAGTTACTCAACCCGGACAGGGGGCCAGGAGCAGTACTTC. Translating gives CASSYSTRTGGQEQYF.

V and J are TRBV28 and TRBJ2-7, with a tentative D call TRBD2 (7 bases). Germline-derived CDR1 and CDR2 are MDHEN and SYDVKM. The CDR3 is 14 residues long. V dropped 0 bases and J dropped 5 bases, with 11 bases sitting between them. The CDR3 here is CASSLWGGPNEQYF. CDR3 nucleotides: TGTGCCAGCAGTTTATGGGGGGGGCCAAACGAGCAGTACTTC.

V is TRBV15 and J is TRBJ2-5, with TRBD1 as a possible D gene (5 bases). This CDR3 comprises 15 residues. Germline values: CDR1 LNHNV, CDR2 YYDKDF (reference sequence). With 3 bases removed from V and 1 base from J, the gap between germline ends came to 12 bases. DNA for the CDR3: TGTGCCACCAGCAGGGCTTCAGGGCCCCAAGAGACCCAGTACTTC. Translated: CATSRASGPQETQYF. The whole variable domain, filled in from reference TRBV15 and TRBJ2-5, reads DAMVIQNPRYQVTQFGKPVTLSCSQTLNHNVMYWYQQKSSQAPKLLFHYYDKDFNNEADTPDNFQSRRPNTSFCFLDIRSPGLGDTAMYLCATSRASGPQETQYFGPGTRLLVL.

This sequence joins TRBV4-1 and TRBJ2-7; 10 bases are a match to TRBD1. V dropped 3 bases and J dropped 3; count of bases not matched to a gene: 5. This CDR3 contains 15 residues. Germline CDR1 reads MGHRA; CDR2 reads YSYEKL. CDR3 coding DNA: TGCGCCAGCAGCCAGAGCCGGGACAGGGGCTACGAGCAGTACTTC. This translates into CASSQSRDRGYEQYF.

This clone appeared a few times. The chain employs TRBV6-5 and TRBJ2-7; no clear D gene. Per germline, CDR1 MNHEY and CDR2 SVGAGI. CDR3 length: 12 amino acids. V was shortened by 7 bases and J by 1 base, with 8 bases between the two germline ends. This CDR3 reads CASKSSSYEQYF. The CDR3 coding sequence is TGTGCCAGCAAATCCTCATCCTACGAGCAGTACTTC.

The genes are TRBV5-4 and TRBJ1-2, with 7 positions matching TRBD1. Germline CDR1 SGHNT, CDR2 YYREEE (reference sequence). J gave up 5 bases and V 1 base, and 2 bases lay outside the gene matches. CDR3 size: 13 residues. Here the CDR3 reads CASSLWTGYGYTF. The CDR3, as DNA: TGTGCCAGCAGCTTGTGGACAGGATATGGCTACACCTTC.

The chain is built from TRBV11-3 and TRBJ2-7; the D call may be TRBD1 or TRBD2 (5 bases each). Germline lookup yields CDR1 SGHNT and CDR2 YENEEA. This CDR3 spans 14 amino acids. V was shortened by 4 bases and J by 6 bases, with 16 bases between the two germline ends. CDR3 DNA: TGTGCCAGCAGCTCCCAACCTGGGACGGGCGAGCAGTACTTC. This encodes CASSSQPGTGEQYF.

The chain carries TRBV27 and TRBJ2-7; D might be TRBD2 (6 bases). The length of the CDR3 is 11 residues. Germline values: CDR1 MNHEY, CDR2 SMNVEV (reference sequence). Trimming removed 10 bases from V and 6 bases from J, with 13 bases in between. CDR3 loop: CATMLGGEQYF. For the CDR3, the DNA is TGTGCCACAATGTTGGGAGGCGAGCAGTACTTC.

This sequence joins TRBV5-1 and TRBJ1-2; weak D call: TRBD1 (6 bases). The CDR3 is made up of 14 amino acids. Per the germline V gene, CDR1 is SGHRS and CDR2 is YFSETQ. With 0 bases removed from V and 7 bases from J, the gap between germline ends came to 13 bases. This CDR3 reads CASSLASQGGGYTF. In DNA, the CDR3 is TGCGCCAGCAGCTTGGCCTCACAGGGAGGTGGCTACACCTTC.

The V call is TRBV5-5, the J call TRBJ1-3; D is uncertain. Trimming stripped 0 bases from V and 2 bases from J, with 15 bases between. Germline CDR1 reads SGHKS; CDR2 reads YYEKEE (reference sequence). This CDR3 has 17 residues. CDR3 protein: CASSLARWAGAGNTIYF. CDR3 nucleotides: TGTGCCAGCAGCTTGGCGCGGTGGGCAGGCGCTGGAAACACCATATATTTT.

The chain couples TRBV4-3 to TRBJ2-7; the D is unclear. Germline V gives CDR1 LGHNA, CDR2 YSLEER. The germline V and J ends were trimmed by 0 bases and 3 bases, with 12 bases remaining between them. CDR3 size: 15 residues. In DNA, the CDR3 is TGCGCCAGCAGCCAAGATCCACACAACGACTACGAGCAGTACTTC. This sequence encodes CASSQDPHNDYEQYF.

There are a few counts of this clone. This chain joins TRBV7-8 and TRBJ2-1, with D perhaps TRBD1 (6 bases). CDR1 and CDR2 (germline): SGHVS, FQNEAQ. Trimming shortened V by 3 bases and J by 4 bases, and 13 bases separated the two germline ends. This CDR3 spans 15 amino acids. The CDR3 region has the DNA TGTGCCAGCAGCTTCACAGGGTCTTTATACAATGAGCAGTTCTTC. Its protein product is CASSFTGSLYNEQFF.